The 19 T cell receptor beta chains in this list originate from one sample, sequenced in a study of blood T cell repertoires in COVID-19. The table came from immunoSEQ multiplex PCR; TCRdb's copy has only in-frame clones and leaves some out. Seen here are nearly 25,000 clones, roughly nine tenths observed once, and the top ten hold 9.7%. Sample: peripheral blood. Receptors were obtained from a man aged 70-80 years with acute or convalescent COVID-19.

This chain links TRBV11-2 with TRBJ2-3; no clear D. Trimming shortened V by 5 bases and J by 1 base, and 7 bases separated the two germline ends. Germline lookup yields CDR1 SGHAT and CDR2 FQNNGV. The CDR3 runs to 13 residues. The CDR3 region is CASSPIRTDTQYF. CDR3 DNA sequence: TGTGCCAGCAGCCCCATCCGCACAGATACGCAGTATTTT.

The chain is built from TRBV2 and TRBJ1-5; 10 nucleotides agree with TRBD1. The V and J ends lost 8 bases and 1 base, in that order; junction bases with no gene match: 11. The germline gives CDR1 SNHLY, CDR2 FYNNEI. CDR3 size: 17 residues. CDR3 sequence: CASLRDRGAMSNQPQHF. The CDR3 DNA is TGTGCCAGCCTCCGGGACAGGGGAGCCATGAGCAATCAGCCCCAGCATTTT.

The chain employs TRBV7-2 and TRBJ2-2, with TRBD2 matching over 8 bases. Germline-derived CDR1 and CDR2 are SGHTA and FQGNSA. The CDR3 totals 15 residues. Trimming removed 2 bases from V and 1 base from J; junction bases left unmatched: 0. The DNA for the CDR3 is TGTGCCAGCAGCTTAACTAGCGGGAACACCGGGGAGCTGTTTTTT. Translating it yields CASSLTSGNTGELFF.

J is TRBJ2-3 and V is TRBV6-1, with D uncertain. The germline V gene has CDR1 MNHNS and CDR2 SASEGT. The CDR3 covers 13 residues. V lost 2 bases and J lost 10, with 13 bases in between. CDR3 DNA sequence: TGTGCCAGCAGTGAACCATCTGGCCCCGCGCAGTATTTT. It yields the protein CASSEPSGPAQYF.

The CDR3 region is CATSAAGANTGELFF. As DNA, the CDR3 is TGTGCCACCAGTGCGGCGGGCGCGAACACCGGGGAGCTGTTTTTT. J is TRBJ2-2 and V is TRBV24-1; D might be TRBD2 (5 bases). The V and J ends lost 5 bases and 0 bases respectively, with 9 bases between them. Germline CDR1 KGHDR, CDR2 SFDVKD. The CDR3 has 15 amino acids.

V is TRBV27 and J is TRBJ2-1; TRBD2 matches at 8 bases. The CDR3 has 15 residues. The junction had 7 bases not matched to a gene; V was cut back by 2 bases and J by 7 bases. Per germline, CDR1 MNHEY and CDR2 SMNVEV (reference sequence). DNA of the CDR3: TGTGCCAGCAGTTTAATGGGACTAGGGCTAAATGAGCAGTTCTTC. The encoded protein is CASSLMGLGLNEQFF.

The rearrangement uses TRBV11-2 and TRBJ2-1, with D maybe TRBD1 (5 bases). From germline, CDR1 is SGHAT and CDR2 FQNNGV. The V end was cut by 3 bases, the J end by 9 bases, with 9 bases between. The CDR3 sequence is 12 residues long. The CDR3 spells CASSLGPGEQFF. Here the CDR3 DNA reads TGTGCCAGCAGCTTGGGGCCCGGTGAGCAGTTCTTC.

The rearrangement uses TRBV7-9 and TRBJ2-7, with D tentatively TRBD2 (5 bases). Looked up from germline, CDR1 is SEHNR and CDR2 is FQNEAQ (reference sequence). The CDR3 is 14 amino acids. V dropped 6 bases and J dropped 4 bases, with 16 bases sitting between them. Here the CDR3 DNA reads TGTGCCAGCAGTTTTCCGGGAATTGGGTACGAGCAGTACTTC. Amino acids: CASSFPGIGYEQYF.

The chain employs TRBV7-2 and TRBJ1-5; D is perhaps TRBD1 (6 bases). V gave up 2 bases and J gave up 4 bases, with 9 bases separating them. CDR1 SGHTA and CDR2 FQGNSA come from the germline V gene. This CDR3 spans 14 amino acids. DNA for the CDR3: TGTGCCAGCAGCTTAAGGCAGGGGAATCAGCCCCAGCATTTT. This codes for CASSLRQGNQPQHF. Variable domain in full (rest from reference TRBV7-2 and TRBJ1-5): GAGVSQSPSNKVTEKGKDVELRCDPISGHTALYWYRQSLGQGLEFLIYFQGNSAPDKSGLPSDRFSAERTGGSVSTLTIQRTQQEDSAVYLCASSLRQGNQPQHFGDGTRLSIL.

This rearrangement joins TRBV15 to TRBJ2-7; no firm D call. The CDR3 is 15 amino acids. V gave up 0 bases and J gave up 0 bases, with 9 bases separating them. Germline V lookup: CDR1 LNHNV, CDR2 YYDKDF (reference sequence). CDR3 region: CATSRDPLSSYEQYF. Here the CDR3 DNA reads TGTGCCACCAGCAGAGATCCGCTGAGCTCCTACGAGCAGTACTTC.

The chain uses TRBV7-2 and TRBJ1-2; tentatively, D is TRBD1 (6 bases). The germline V gene has CDR1 SGHTA and CDR2 FQGNSA. Trimming cost V 3 bases and J 4 bases, with 9 bases left between them. The CDR3 sequence is 13 residues long. The CDR3 region is CASSLGQGYGYTF. In DNA form, the CDR3 reads TGTGCCAGCAGCTTGGGACAAGGCTATGGCTACACCTTC.

This clone was seen just once. The chain links TRBV11-2 to TRBJ2-5; 9 nucleotides match TRBD1. The CDR3 spans 14 residues. Germline loops: CDR1 SGHAT, CDR2 FQNNGV. V trimming: 5 bases; J trimming: 3 bases; junction bases outside the gene matches: 4. The CDR3 spells CASSPTGGEETQYF. In DNA form, the CDR3 reads TGTGCCAGCAGCCCGACAGGGGGGGAAGAGACCCAGTACTTC.

The chain carries TRBV28 and TRBJ2-5; unclear D gene. Germline CDR1 is MDHEN and CDR2 is SYDVKM. Trimming took 3 bases from V and 1 from J, leaving 12 bases between them. This CDR3 region has 15 residues. The CDR3 nucleotides are TGTGCCAGCAGTTTGTATCCCAGGCCCCAAGAGACCCAGTACTTC. Protein product: CASSLYPRPQETQYF.

The chain recombines TRBV27 with TRBJ1-6; D gene uncertain. Germline CDR1 and CDR2: MNHEY and SMNVEV (reference sequence). The CDR3 is 12 amino acids. V dropped 4 bases and J dropped 5 bases, with 3 bases sitting between them. The CDR3, as DNA: TGTGCCAGCAGTTCCAATAATTCACCCCTCCACTTT. Protein product: CASSSNNSPLHF.

This clone was seen only a few times. The chain couples TRBV27 to TRBJ1-5; the match to TRBD1 covers 8 bases. V was pared by 3 bases and J by 7 bases, with 5 bases of the junction left unmatched. This CDR3 has 14 residues. Germline V gene sequence: CDR1 MNHEY, CDR2 SMNVEV (reference sequence). The CDR3 sequence is CASSFGQGVQPQHF. For the CDR3, the DNA is TGTGCCAGCAGTTTCGGACAGGGAGTACAGCCCCAGCATTTT.

This clone was seen only a few times. The chain employs TRBV9 and TRBJ1-2; D may be TRBD1 (5 bases). The V and J ends lost 1 base and 3 bases respectively, with 7 bases between them. The CDR3 covers 13 residues. Germline values: CDR1 SGDLS, CDR2 YYNGEE. CDR3 DNA: TGTGCCAGCAGCGTAACAGGCTACTATGGCTACACCTTC. Protein: CASSVTGYYGYTF.

The table lists this clone with a count of one. The chain uses TRBV2 and TRBJ2-1; 7 bases are shared with TRBD1. The germline CDR1 and CDR2 sequences are SNHLY and FYNNEI. The CDR3 has 15 amino acids. Trimming took 5 bases from V and 4 from J; bases not matched to a gene: 8. Here the CDR3 reads CASSLRQGRYNEQFF. CDR3 DNA: TGTGCCAGCAGTCTCCGACAGGGAAGATACAATGAGCAGTTCTTC.

The V call is TRBV28, the J call TRBJ2-5; a possible D gene is TRBD2 (6 bases). V lost 3 bases and J 1 base, leaving 6 bases between the germline ends. CDR3 length: 13 amino acids. Germline values: CDR1 MDHEN, CDR2 SYDVKM. The CDR3, as DNA: TGTGCCAGCAGTTTGGGGGGCCAAGAGACCCAGTACTTC. Its translation is CASSLGGQETQYF.

The chain links TRBV6-6 to TRBJ1-2, with D maybe TRBD1 (6 bases). Germline loops: CDR1 MNHNY, CDR2 SVGAGI (reference sequence). The CDR3 consists of 13 residues. V was shortened by 2 bases and J by 6 bases, with 10 bases between the two germline ends. In DNA, the CDR3 is TGTGCCAGCAGTTACAGGTCAGGGGATGGCTACACCTTC. Its protein product is CASSYRSGDGYTF.